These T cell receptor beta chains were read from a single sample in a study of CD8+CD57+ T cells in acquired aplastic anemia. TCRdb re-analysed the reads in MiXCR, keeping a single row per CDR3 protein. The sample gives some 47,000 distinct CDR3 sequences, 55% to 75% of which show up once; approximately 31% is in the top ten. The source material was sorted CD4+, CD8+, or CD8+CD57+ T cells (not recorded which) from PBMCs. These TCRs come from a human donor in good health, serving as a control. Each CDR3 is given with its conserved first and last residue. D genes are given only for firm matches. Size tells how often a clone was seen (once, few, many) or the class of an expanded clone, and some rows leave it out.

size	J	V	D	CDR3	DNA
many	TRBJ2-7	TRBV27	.	CASSETGTHREQYF	TGTGCCAGCAGCGAGACAGGGACTCACCGCGAGCAGTACTTC
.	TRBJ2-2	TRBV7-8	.	CASSVGTGELFF	TGTGCCAGCAGCGTAGGGACCGGGGAGCTGTTTTTT
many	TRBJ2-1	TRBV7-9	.	CASTTDSTLYNEQFF	TGTGCCAGCACCACGGACTCCACTCTTTACAATGAGCAGTTCTTC
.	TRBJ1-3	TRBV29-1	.	CSVEDPRESGNTIYF	TGCAGCGTTGAAGACCCCAGGGAATCTGGAAACACCATATATTTT
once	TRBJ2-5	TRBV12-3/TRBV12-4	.	CASRTNRYMRGETQYF	TGTGCCAGCAGAACAAACAGGTACATGCGTGGAGAGACCCAGTACTTC
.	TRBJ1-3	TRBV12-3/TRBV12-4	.	CASSLVQNTIYF	TGTGCCAGCAGTTTAGTGCAAAACACCATATATTTT
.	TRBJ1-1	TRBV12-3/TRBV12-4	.	CASRQNMNTEAFF	TGTGCCAGCAGACAGAACATGAACACTGAAGCTTTCTTT
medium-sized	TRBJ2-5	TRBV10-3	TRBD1	CAISDGQGTYQETQYF	TGTGCCATCAGTGATGGACAGGGGACGTACCAAGAGACCCAGTACTTC
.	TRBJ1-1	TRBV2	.	CASSAGGITEAFF	TGTGCCAGCAGTGCGGGGGGCATTACTGAAGCTTTCTTT
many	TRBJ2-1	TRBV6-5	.	CASSWVGLARNEQFF	TGTGCCAGCAGTTGGGTGGGGTTGGCTCGCAATGAGCAGTTCTTC